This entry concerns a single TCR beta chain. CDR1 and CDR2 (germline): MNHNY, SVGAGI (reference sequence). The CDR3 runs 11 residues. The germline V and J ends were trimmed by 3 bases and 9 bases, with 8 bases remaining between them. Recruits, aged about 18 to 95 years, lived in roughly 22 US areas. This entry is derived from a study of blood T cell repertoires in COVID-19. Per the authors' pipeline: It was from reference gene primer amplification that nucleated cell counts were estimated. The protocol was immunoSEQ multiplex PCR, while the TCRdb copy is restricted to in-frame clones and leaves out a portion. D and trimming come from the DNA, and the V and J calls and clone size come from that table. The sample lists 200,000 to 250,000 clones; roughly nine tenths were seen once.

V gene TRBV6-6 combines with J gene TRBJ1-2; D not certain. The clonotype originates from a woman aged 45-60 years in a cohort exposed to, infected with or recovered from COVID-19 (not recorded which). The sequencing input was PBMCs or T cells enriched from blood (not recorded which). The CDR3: CASSYISSYTF. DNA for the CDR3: TGTGCCAGCAGTTATATTAGTAGCTACACCTTC.